A selection of T cell receptor beta chains follows, all from one sample in a study of cytomegalovirus exposure and HLA in healthy donors. Only in-frame clones appear in the TCRdb table, and some are missing; sequencing was by immunoSEQ multiplex PCR. The data show more than 95,000 clones, and the top ten clones hold about 3%. The sequencing input was PBMCs. The receptors were gathered from a middle-aged man in good health and CMV-seronegative. The conserved cysteine and the conserved F or W are not part of the CDR3 here.

TRBV6-6,TRBJ1-4,ASSYSKGANEKLF
TRBV4-1,TRBJ2-7,ASSRQVDRPYEQY
TRBV7-2,TRBJ2-1,ASSLLLAGGGAEQF
TRBV18,TRBJ1-4,ASSPNSAGGTNEKLF
TRBV5-1,TRBJ2-1,ASQLAESYNEQF
TRBV10-3,TRBJ2-1,AISSPAGVNNEQF
TRBV30,TRBJ1-2,AWMTANYGYT
TRBV5-1,TRBJ2-4,ASSFGENIQY
TRBV6-4,TRBJ2-2,ASRGTSNTGELF
TRBV29-1,TRBJ2-1,SVEGQLAGGPNEQF
TRBV10-3,TRBJ1-3,AIRRPGQRNSGNTIY
TRBV18,TRBJ1-5,ASSPTGGKPQH
TRBV7-2,TRBJ2-6,ASSLDGSGANVLT
TRBV10-3,TRBJ2-7,AISDSYEQY
TRBV19,TRBJ1-1,ASIQEGMRTPEAF
TRBV19,TRBJ2-7,ASSINRVGEQY